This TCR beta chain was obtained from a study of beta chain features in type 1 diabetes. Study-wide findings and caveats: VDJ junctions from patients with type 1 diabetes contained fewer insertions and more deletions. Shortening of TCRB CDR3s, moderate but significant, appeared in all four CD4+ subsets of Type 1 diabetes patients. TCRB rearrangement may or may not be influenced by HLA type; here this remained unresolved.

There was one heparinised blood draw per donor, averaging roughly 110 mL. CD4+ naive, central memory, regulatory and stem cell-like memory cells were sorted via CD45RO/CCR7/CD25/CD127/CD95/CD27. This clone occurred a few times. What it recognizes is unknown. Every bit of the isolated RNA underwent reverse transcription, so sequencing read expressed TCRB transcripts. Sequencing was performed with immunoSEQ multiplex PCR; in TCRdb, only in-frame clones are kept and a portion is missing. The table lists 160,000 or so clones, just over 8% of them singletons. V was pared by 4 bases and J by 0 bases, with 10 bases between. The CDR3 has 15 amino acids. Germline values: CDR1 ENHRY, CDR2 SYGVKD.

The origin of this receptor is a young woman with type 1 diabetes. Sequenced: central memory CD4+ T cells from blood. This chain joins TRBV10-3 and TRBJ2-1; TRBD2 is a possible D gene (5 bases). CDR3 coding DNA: TGTGCCATCAGTGGAGCGGTGAGCTCCTACAATGAGCAGTTCTTC. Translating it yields CAISGAVSSYNEQFF.